One sample yielded the 13 T cell receptor beta chains listed below, sequenced in a study of cytomegalovirus exposure and HLA in healthy donors (dated by TCRdb to 2015 to 2018). Library method: the immunoSEQ multiplex PCR assay. The multiplex PCR relied on a mix of 60 forward primers for TCR Vbeta segments and 13 reverse primers for TCR Jbeta segments. The source is immuneACCESS, and TCRdb retained only in-frame sequences with V and J called. Part of the clones is not carried over; for the studies checked, unresolved V genes explain less than half of this, and the remainder is unexplained. This sample comprises about 160,000 clones, around 80% of them detected only once. Approximately 6.5% of the sample rests with the top ten. The source material was PBMCs. These receptors were taken from a male donor in good health and CMV-seropositive.

The rearrangement joins TRBV5-4 to TRBJ2-1, with TRBD2 matching 11 bases. The CDR3 is 16 amino acids. CDR1 is SGHNT and CDR2 is YYREEE in the germline V gene (reference sequence). V was pared by 2 bases and J by 4 bases, with 5 bases of the junction left unmatched. The CDR3 DNA sequence: TGTGCCAGCAGCTTCACCGGGACTAGCGGTTACAATGAGCAGTTCTTC. This sequence encodes CASSFTGTSGYNEQFF.

A single count supports this clone. The chain couples TRBV6-1 to TRBJ2-1, with TRBD2 matching over 11 bases. Per the germline V gene, CDR1 is MNHNS and CDR2 is SASEGT. The CDR3 totals 14 residues. After removal of 6 bases from V and 5 bases from J, the junction contained 3 bases not matched to a gene. The DNA for the CDR3 is TGTGCCAGCAGGGTGGGACTAGCGGACAATGAGCAGTTCTTC. It encodes CASRVGLADNEQFF.

This rearrangement joins TRBV7-8 to TRBJ2-2; 10 positions agree with TRBD2. J gave up 6 bases and V 2 bases, and 9 bases lay outside the gene matches. Germline CDR1 and CDR2: SGHVS and FQNEAQ. The CDR3 sequence is 17 residues long. The CDR3 region is CASSLPLLAGNPGELFF. The CDR3 bases are TGTGCCAGCAGCTTACCATTACTAGCGGGAAATCCCGGGGAGCTGTTTTTT.

Concerning this clone: A junction end diverges from the germline sequence, so it may reflect a read error. The chain recombines TRBV7-9 with TRBJ1-1, with TRBD1 as a possible D gene (5 bases). CDR1 and CDR2 from the germline V gene are SEHNR and FQNEAQ (reference sequence). The CDR3 is 17 amino acids. The CDR3 coding sequence is TGTTCCAGCAGCGTTCGGGACTTCGGGCGCGGTTCGAGTGAAGCTTTCTTT. Its protein product is CSSSVRDFGRGSSEAFF.

V usage is TRBV25-1 and J usage is TRBJ2-5; D call uncertain. Germline CDR1 and CDR2: MGHDK and SYGVNS. The CDR3 loop spans 14 amino acids. Trimming stripped 1 base from V and 0 bases from J, with 6 bases between. CDR3 coding DNA: TGTGCCAGCAGTGAATGGCAGAACCAAGAGACCCAGTACTTC. Translating gives CASSEWQNQETQYF.

The V gene is TRBV7-8, the J gene TRBJ1-5; 10 nucleotides agree with TRBD1. CDR3 size: 16 residues. Germline loops: CDR1 SGHVS, CDR2 FQNEAQ. V shed 3 bases and J 9 bases; nucleotides not matched to a gene: 11. The CDR3 region has the DNA TGTGCCAGCAGCTTGGACCCGGGACAGGGGAAGTCGCCCCAGCATTTT. Its protein is CASSLDPGQGKSPQHF. The whole variable domain, remainder taken from reference TRBV7-8 and TRBJ1-5, is GAGVSQSPRYKVAKRGQDVALRCDPISGHVSLFWYQQALGQGPEFLTYFQNEAQLDKSGLPSDRFFAERPEGSVSTLKIQRTQQEDSAVYLCASSLDPGQGKSPQHFGDGTRLSIL.

The chain is built from TRBV7-8 and TRBJ2-3, with 9 bases matching TRBD2. The V segment lost 5 bases and the J segment 6 bases; nucleotides outside the gene matches: 15. This CDR3 has 17 amino acids. The V gene's germline CDR1 is SGHVS and CDR2 FQNEAQ. The CDR3 nucleotides read TGTGCCAGCAGCAGAGAGGAGCGGGAGGCCCTCAGGGATACGCAGTATTTT. Protein sequence: CASSREEREALRDTQYF. Variable domain in full (rest from reference TRBV7-8 and TRBJ2-3): GAGVSQSPRYKVAKRGQDVALRCDPISGHVSLFWYQQALGQGPEFLTYFQNEAQLDKSGLPSDRFFAERPEGSVSTLKIQRTQQEDSAVYLCASSREEREALRDTQYFGPGTRLTVL.

This clone was counted between two and nine times. The chain recombines TRBV27 with TRBJ2-5, with 7 nucleotides matching TRBD2. The CDR3 runs 16 residues. Trimming cost V 2 bases and J 5 bases; bases outside gene matches: 11. The germline gives CDR1 MNHEY, CDR2 SMNVEV (reference sequence). The CDR3 region has the DNA TGTGCCAGCAGTTTAGGGTCAGCGGGAAGACCGGAGACCCAGTACTTC. Protein sequence: CASSLGSAGRPETQYF.

J is TRBJ1-5 and V is TRBV25-1, with a possible D match to TRBD1 (6 bases). Per the germline V gene, CDR1 is MGHDK and CDR2 is SYGVNS. V was cut by 6 bases and J by 7 bases, with 10 bases left in between. The CDR3 runs 12 residues. CDR3 loop: CASRETGQPQHF. CDR3 bases: TGTGCCAGCAGGGAGACAGGACAGCCCCAGCATTTT.

The V and J genes are TRBV7-9 and TRBJ1-6; 8 positions match TRBD1. The CDR3 totals 15 residues. With V trimmed by 1 base and J by 10 bases, 6 bases remained unmatched. The germline V gene has CDR1 SEHNR and CDR2 FQNEAQ (reference sequence). The CDR3 nucleotides are TGTGCCAGCAGCTTAGAGGCCAGGGGGCACTCACCCCTCCACTTT. Its protein is CASSLEARGHSPLHF. The whole variable domain, remainder taken from reference TRBV7-9 and TRBJ1-6, is DTGVSQNPRHKITKRGQNVTFRCDPISEHNRLYWYRQTLGQGPEFLTYFQNEAQLEKSRLLSDRFSAERPKGSFSTLEIQRTEQGDSAMYLCASSLEARGHSPLHFGNGTRLTVT.

The chain combines TRBV29-1 with TRBJ2-7; TRBD2 is a possible D gene (6 bases). V dropped 7 bases and J dropped 2 bases, with 15 bases sitting between them. Germline V lookup: CDR1 SQVTM, CDR2 ANQGSEA. This CDR3 region has 13 residues. The CDR3 region has the DNA TGCAGCGCCCTGGGACTTCGAACCTACGAGCAGTACTTC. Translated: CSALGLRTYEQYF.

The chain employs TRBV13 and TRBJ2-5; 7 nucleotides match TRBD2. With 5 bases clipped from V and 5 bases from J, the junction kept 11 bases outside the gene matches. CDR1 and CDR2 from the germline V gene are PRHDT and FYEKMQ (reference sequence). The CDR3 covers 15 residues. CDR3 in DNA: TGTGCCAGCAGCGTCGGCGGGGGATTGTGGGAGACCCAGTACTTC. It codes for CASSVGGGLWETQYF.

This clone was recorded a few times. The chain combines TRBV6-5 with TRBJ1-2, with 7 bases identical to TRBD1. The CDR3 sequence is 13 residues long. With V trimmed by 6 bases and J by 8 bases, 9 bases remained unmatched. CDR1 and CDR2 (germline): MNHEY, SVGAGI. The CDR3 here is CASRSDRARGYTF. The CDR3 DNA reads TGTGCCAGCAGATCAGACAGGGCCCGAGGCTACACCTTC.